This T cell receptor (beta chain) was sequenced in a study of T-cell memory formation after mild COVID-19. Study outcomes and limitations: Later expanders leaned CD4+, whereas clones that contracted between day 15 and 85 were balanced CD4/CD8. Cross-reactive memory apparently joined, as some responding clones appeared in pre-infection memory.

The CDR3 extends over 16 amino acids. Per the germline V gene, CDR1 is SGHTA and CDR2 is FQGTGA. Trimming took off 1 base at V and 2 bases at J, with 14 bases between the two ends. Barcoded TCR alpha and TCR beta cDNA libraries with UMIs came from 5'RACE using constant-segment primers. In TCRdb, the 5' RACE reads were re-called with MiXCR into one record per CDR3 protein. The sample has fewer than 250,000 distinct CDR3 sequences, roughly a tenth seen once. Of note for this clonotype: Its matching antigen is unknown.

Sequenced material: PBMCs or a T cell subset sorted from them (not recorded which). The chain joins TRBV7-3 to TRBJ2-5, with a tentative D call TRBD1 (6 bases). The receptor was derived from a man between 18 and 29 years old who had mild COVID-19 (a few samples of this study predate the infection). Cell type and time point are not known. CDR3 residues: CASSLIRRDRQETQYF. The DNA of the CDR3 is TGTGCCAGCAGCTTAATTCGCCGCGACAGGCAAGAGACCCAGTACTTC.